The next 7 T cell receptor beta chains were all read from a single sample in a study of spatial heterogeneity in lung cancer (dated by TCRdb to between 2018 and 2021). Library prep was done by 5' RACE. Sequencer: NextSeq 500. TCRdb passed the public sequencing reads through fastp at Q25 and MiXCR, retaining productive beta sequences. Each CDR3 protein appears once, grouped with its most common genes and DNA. A total of 4,000 or so distinct CDR3 sequences appear in this sample, about a sixth of them only once. The top ten clonotypes cover approximately 78% of the sample. The time point label for this specimen denotes: sample taken at primary tumor resection. TCR sequencing used whole RNA extracted from tumor and nontumor lung tissue, or from cryopreserved PBMC samples, without cell sorting. Sequenced here: PBMCs, sampled at surgery. The receptors originated from a male donor with early-stage non-small cell lung cancer.

This clonotype was detected a few times. The chain employs TRBV12-3 or TRBV12-4 and TRBJ1-5; 9 bases agree with TRBD1. The CDR3 sequence is 14 residues long. V lost 7 bases, J lost 4 bases, and 5 bases stayed unmatched. The CDR3 is CASTATGGNQPQHF. CDR3 DNA sequence: TGTGCCAGCACAGCGACAGGGGGTAATCAGCCCCAGCATTTT.

The CDR3 DNA sequence: TGTGCCAGCAGTCCTCAGGGGCGAAACACTGAAGCTTTCTTT. This sequence encodes CASSPQGRNTEAFF. The V gene is TRBV7-3, the J gene TRBJ1-1; D might be TRBD1 (6 bases). The ends were cut back, 6 bases at V and 2 bases at J, with 13 bases in the middle. The CDR3 covers 14 residues. Germline CDR1 is SGHTA and CDR2 is FQGTGA.

This clonotype was seen only a few times. J is TRBJ2-1 and V is TRBV30, with 12 bases fitting TRBD2. The CDR3 covers 16 residues. The J segment lost 7 bases and the V segment lost 1 base, leaving 8 bases of the junction unmatched. Germline lookup yields CDR1 GTSNPN and CDR2 SVGIG (reference sequence). The CDR3 DNA follows: TGTGCCTGGAGTGGGACAAAGCTAGCGGGGGGGAATGAGCAGTTCTTC. It encodes CAWSGTKLAGGNEQFF.

This chain joins TRBV20-1 and TRBJ2-6; 8 bases line up with TRBD1. Germline CDR1 is DFQATT and CDR2 is SNEGSKA (reference sequence). This CDR3 has 17 residues. After removal of 4 bases from V and 1 base from J, the junction contained 9 bases not matched to a gene. In nucleotides, the CDR3 is TGCAGTGCTACTTCCGGACAGGGAGGATCTGGGGCCAACGTCCTGACTTTC. Residues: CSATSGQGGSGANVLTF.

The rearrangement uses TRBV5-1 and TRBJ2-7, with TRBD2 as a possible D gene (6 bases). Trimming pared 4 bases from V and 0 bases from J, leaving 14 bases between. The CDR3 has 15 amino acids. CDR1 is SGHRS and CDR2 is YFSETQ in the germline V gene. The CDR3 nucleotides are TGCGCCAGCAGCCCCGAGCGGGTGAGCTCCTACGAGCAGTACTTC. This gives the protein CASSPERVSSYEQYF.

V and J are TRBV7-2 and TRBJ1-2, with D perhaps TRBD1 (6 bases). Deletions cut 0 bases from V and 2 bases from J, with 7 bases between. CDR1 SGHTA and CDR2 FQGNSA come from the germline V gene. This CDR3 has 14 residues. The CDR3 nucleotides are TGTGCCAGCAGCTTAGCAACAGGGAACTATGGCTACACCTTC. This encodes CASSLATGNYGYTF.

In its sample, this clonotype was seen a few times. CDR3 bases: TGTGCCAGCAGCCCTGGGCAAAACTATGGCTACACCTTC. This translates into CASSPGQNYGYTF. The chain carries TRBV7-6 and TRBJ1-2; D remains ambiguous. V dropped 5 bases and J dropped 2 bases, with 9 bases sitting between them. From germline, CDR1 is SGHVS and CDR2 FNYEAQ. The CDR3 loop spans 13 amino acids. Full variable domain (rest looked up from reference TRBV7-6 and TRBJ1-2): GAGVSQSPRYKVTKRGQDVALRCDPISGHVSLYWYRQALGQGPEFLTYFNYEAQQDKSGLPNDRFSAERPEGSISTLTIQRTEQRDSAMYRCASSPGQNYGYTFGSGTRLTVV.